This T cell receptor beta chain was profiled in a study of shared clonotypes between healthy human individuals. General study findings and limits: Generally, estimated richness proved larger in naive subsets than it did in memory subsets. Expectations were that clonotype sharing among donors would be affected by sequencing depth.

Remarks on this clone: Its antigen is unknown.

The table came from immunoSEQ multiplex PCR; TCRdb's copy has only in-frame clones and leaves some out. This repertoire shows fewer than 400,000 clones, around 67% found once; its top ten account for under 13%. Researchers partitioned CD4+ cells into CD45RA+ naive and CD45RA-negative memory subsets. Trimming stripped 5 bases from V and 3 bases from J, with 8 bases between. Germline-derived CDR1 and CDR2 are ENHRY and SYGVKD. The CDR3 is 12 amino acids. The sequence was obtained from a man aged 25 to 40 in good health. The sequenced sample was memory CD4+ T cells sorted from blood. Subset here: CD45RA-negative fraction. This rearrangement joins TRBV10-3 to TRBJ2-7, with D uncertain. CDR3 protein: CAISSIDYEQYF. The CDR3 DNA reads TGTGCCATCAGTTCAATCGACTACGAGCAGTACTTC.